A single T cell receptor beta chain is shown here with its context. Some clones are missing from TCRdb's copy, which holds only in-frame ones; the method was immunoSEQ multiplex PCR. The data contain 150,000 or so clones, about 81% of them seen just once; the ten biggest clones take up 3.5% to 5%. This sample is drawn from a study of T cell responses to AZD1222 COVID-19 vaccine. Losses at the gene ends were 6 bases for V and 8 bases for J; bases not matched to a gene: 7. Per the germline V gene, CDR1 is MNHEY and CDR2 is SVGAGI. This CDR3 is 14 amino acids long. The TCR originated in an adult in good health. The chain employs TRBV6-5 and TRBJ1-6, with 7 bases aligning to TRBD1. This specimen consisted of peripheral blood, obtained on day 0 of MenACWY control vaccination. Here the CDR3 DNA reads TGTGCCAGCAGCCGCAGGGGGACGGATTCACCCCTCCACTTT. It encodes CASSRRGTDSPLHF.